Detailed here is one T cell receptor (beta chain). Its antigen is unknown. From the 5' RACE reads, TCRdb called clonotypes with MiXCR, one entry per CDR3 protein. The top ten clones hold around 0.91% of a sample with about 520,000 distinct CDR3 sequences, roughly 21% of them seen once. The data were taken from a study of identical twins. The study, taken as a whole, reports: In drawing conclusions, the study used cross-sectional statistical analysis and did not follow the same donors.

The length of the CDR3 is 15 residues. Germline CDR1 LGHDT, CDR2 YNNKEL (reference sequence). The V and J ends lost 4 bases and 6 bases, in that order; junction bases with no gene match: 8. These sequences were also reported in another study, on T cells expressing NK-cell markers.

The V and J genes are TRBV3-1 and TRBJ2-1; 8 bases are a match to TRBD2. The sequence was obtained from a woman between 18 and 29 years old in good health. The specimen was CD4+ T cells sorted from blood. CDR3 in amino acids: CASSLLAGTVNEQFF. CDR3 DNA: TGTGCCAGCAGCCTTCTAGCGGGTACGGTCAATGAGCAGTTCTTC.